The 16 T cell receptor beta chains below all came from one sample that was sequenced in a study of monozygotic twins with inflammatory bowel disease. TCRdb reprocessed the 5' RACE reads; each CDR3 protein has one entry and no DNA is given. The specimen's table records some 170,000 distinct CDR3 sequences. The sample consisted of blood. The receptors derive from a human donor with ulcerative colitis or Crohn's disease, or a healthy co-twin of an affected twin (not recorded which).

This chain joins TRBV11-2 and TRBJ2-2; with no DNA, the TCRdb D assignment of TRBD1 cannot be verified. From germline, CDR1 is SGHAT and CDR2 FQNNGV. The CDR3 has 20 residues. The CDR3 protein is CASSIFRGVSGHRLTGELFF.

The chain is built from TRBV4-3 and TRBJ1-4; the D gene TCRdb calls, TRBD1, cannot be checked with no DNA. This CDR3 region has 15 residues. Germline assignment: CDR1 LGHNA and CDR2 YSLEER. Here the CDR3 reads CASSQETARDEKLFF.

The chain joins TRBV7-2 to TRBJ2-7; TCRdb's assignment of TRBD2 cannot be checked, as there is no DNA. The CDR3 runs 14 residues. CDR1 and CDR2 from the germline V gene are SGHTA and FQGNSA. The CDR3 sequence is CASSLRTAPYEQYF.

V usage is TRBV19 and J usage is TRBJ1-2. The CDR3 loop spans 15 amino acids. Germline-derived CDR1 and CDR2 are LNHDA and SQIVND (reference sequence). This CDR3 reads CASQPGTIRLGGYTF.

The chain joins TRBV5-6 to TRBJ2-1; TCRdb selects TRBD2, and the lack of DNA leaves this call unchecked. CDR1 is SGHDT and CDR2 is YYEEEE in the germline V gene. The CDR3 loop spans 16 amino acids. The CDR3 reads CASSLGGLAPYNEQFF.

The chain carries TRBV30 and TRBJ2-1. This CDR3 has 17 residues. Per germline, CDR1 GTSNPN and CDR2 SVGIG (reference sequence). This CDR3 is CAWTIRVSEDTDNEQFF.

The chain uses TRBV29-1 and TRBJ1-1. CDR1 is SQVTM, CDR2 ANQGSEA, per germline. This CDR3 has 12 residues. CDR3: CSVEGRETEAFF.

The V and J genes are TRBV29-1 and TRBJ2-2; TCRdb's D call, TRBD2, is unchecked because there is no DNA. Germline CDR1 is SQVTM and CDR2 is ANQGSEA. The CDR3 has 15 residues. CDR3: CSVLSTSGRYGELFF.

This sequence joins TRBV11-2 and TRBJ2-3; TCRdb indicates TRBD2, and absent DNA this call remains unverified. Germline assignment: CDR1 SGHAT and CDR2 FQNNGV. CDR3 size: 16 residues. The CDR3 here is CASSSLLAGHTDTQYF.

V gene TRBV20-1 combines with J gene TRBJ2-6; TCRdb selects TRBD1, and the lack of DNA leaves this call unchecked. Looked up from germline, CDR1 is DFQATT and CDR2 is SNEGSKA (reference sequence). This CDR3 is 16 amino acids long. This chain's CDR3 is CSARGGGASGANVLTF.

The V and J genes are TRBV11-2 and TRBJ2-2; TCRdb calls TRBD2, which cannot be checked without DNA. The CDR3 sequence is 18 residues long. Germline CDR1 reads SGHAT; CDR2 reads FQNNGV. The CDR3 is CASSLLRLAGGRTGELFF. Based on the CDR3 plus reference TRBV11-2 and TRBJ2-2, the full variable domain is EAGVAQSPRYKIIEKRQSVAFWCNPISGHATLYWYQQILGQGPKLLIQFQNNGVVDDSQLPKDRFSAERLKGVDSTLKIQPAKLEDSAVYLCASSLLRLAGGRTGELFFGEGSRLTVL.

The CDR3: CAISDRTTRNTIYF. The rearrangement uses TRBV10-3 and TRBJ1-3; TCRdb indicates TRBD1, and absent DNA this call remains unverified. CDR3 size: 14 residues. Germline assignment: CDR1 ENHRY and CDR2 SYGVKD.

The rearrangement links TRBV29-1 to TRBJ1-1; no DNA is available, so the TRBD1 call from TCRdb remains unchecked. This CDR3 is built from 13 residues. Germline assignment: CDR1 SQVTM and CDR2 ANQGSEA. CDR3 protein: CSVETGVNTEAFF.

This chain connects TRBV5-5 to TRBJ1-1. CDR1 is SGHKS and CDR2 is YYEKEE in the germline V gene (reference sequence). CDR3 length: 14 amino acids. CDR3 amino acids: CASSFSGRNTEAFF.

The gene calls are TRBV5-4 and TRBJ2-5; TCRdb designates TRBD2, a call that cannot be tested without DNA. Germline V gives CDR1 SGHNT, CDR2 YYREEE (reference sequence). This CDR3 region has 14 residues. CDR3 in amino acids: CASSDGTDKETQYF. Full variable domain (outside the CDR3, taken from reference TRBV5-4 and TRBJ2-5): ETGVTQSPTHLIKTRGQQVTLRCSSQSGHNTVSWYQQALGQGPQFIFQYYREEENGRGNFPPRFSGLQFPNYSSELNVNALELDDSALYLCASSDGTDKETQYFGPGTRLLVL.

V usage is TRBV5-1 and J usage is TRBJ2-7; there is no DNA to check the TCRdb D call of TRBD2. The germline gives CDR1 SGHRS, CDR2 YFSETQ. CDR3 length: 15 residues. CDR3 loop: CASSFTSGGAYEQYF. The variable domain in full, completed from reference TRBV5-1 and TRBJ2-7, reads KAGVTQTPRYLIKTRGQQVTLSCSPISGHRSVSWYQQTPGQGLQFLFEYFSETQRNKGNFPGRFSGRQFSNSRSEMNVSTLELGDSALYLCASSFTSGGAYEQYFGPGTRLTVT.